These T cell receptor beta chains were read from a single sample in a study of cytomegalovirus exposure and HLA in healthy donors. The method was immunoSEQ multiplex PCR; TCRdb's version includes in-frame clones alone and lacks a portion of them. Of about 93,000 clones in the sample, approximately 60% were seen once. The sequenced material came from PBMCs. The receptors derive from a boy aged 5-17 years in good health and CMV-seropositive. The CDR3 runs from the conserved cysteine through the conserved F or W. A D gene is named only where the DNA matches it firmly. Clone size is not always given. Where it is, it says once, few, many or a class for expanded clones.

V,J,size,D,CDR3,DNA
TRBV6-1,TRBJ1-1,-,TRBD1,CASSEAALHRDRDRDEAFF,TGTGCCAGCAGTGAAGCCGCCCTTCACCGGGACAGGGATAGGGATGAAGCTTTCTTT
TRBV7-9,TRBJ2-2,-,TRBD2,CASSPTSGNTGELFF,TGTGCCAGCAGCCCTACTAGCGGGAACACCGGGGAGCTGTTTTTT
TRBV7-2,TRBJ2-1,-,-,CASTPPFYNEQFF,TGTGCCAGCACCCCCCCTTTTTACAATGAGCAGTTCTTC
TRBV30,TRBJ1-5,-,TRBD1,CAWSGQGNQPQHF,TGTGCCTGGAGTGGACAGGGTAATCAGCCCCAGCATTTT
TRBV5-1,TRBJ1-3,-,TRBD1,CASTDQGAGNTIYF,TGCGCCAGCACCGATCAGGGGGCTGGAAACACCATATATTTT
TRBV5-1,TRBJ2-7,-,-,CASSWGGRSNYEQYF,TGCGCCAGCAGCTGGGGGGGCAGGAGCAACTACGAGCAGTACTTC
TRBV7-9,TRBJ1-1,-,-,CASSFPVGGALGLTEAFF,TGTGCCAGCAGCTTCCCAGTGGGGGGGGCTCTCGGTCTCACTGAAGCTTTCTTT
TRBV29-1,TRBJ1-1,-,-,CSVRDTEAFF,TGCAGCGTGCGGGACACTGAAGCTTTCTTT
TRBV4-1,TRBJ1-5,-,TRBD1,CASSPTPGQVIFQHF,TGCGCCAGCAGCCCGACCCCAGGACAGGTTATTTTTCAGCATTTT
TRBV2,TRBJ1-4,-,-,CASSEGSLGEKLFF,TGTGCCAGCAGTGAAGGTTCCCTAGGTGAAAAACTGTTTTTT
TRBV10-2,TRBJ1-5,few,-,CASSDALDQPQHF,TGCGCCAGCAGTGATGCGCTGGATCAGCCCCAGCATTTT
TRBV4-3,TRBJ2-7,few,TRBD1,CASSQTTGTGYYEQYF,TGCGCCAGCAGCCAAACGACCGGGACAGGGTACTACGAGCAGTACTTC
TRBV2,TRBJ2-5,-,TRBD2,CASRLAGVETQYF,TGTGCCAGCAGGCTAGCGGGAGTAGAGACCCAGTACTTC
TRBV1,TRBJ2-3,-,-,CTSSQKIEKSTDTQYF,TGCACCAGCAGCCAAAAAATAGAGAAATCCACAGATACGCAGTATTTT
TRBV5-4,TRBJ1-4,few,TRBD1,CASSLGGQGNNEKLFF,TGTGCCAGCAGCTTGGGGGGACAGGGAAACAATGAAAAACTGTTTTTT
TRBV27,TRBJ2-3,once,-,CASSLYAGANTDTQYF,TGTGCCAGCAGTTTATACGCGGGCGCCAACACAGATACGCAGTATTTT
TRBV29-1,TRBJ1-4,few,TRBD1,CSAKDRYRELFF,TGCAGCGCTAAGGACAGGTATAGGGAACTGTTTTTT
TRBV6-1,TRBJ1-4,few,-,CASSDPPQAPNEKLFF,TGTGCCAGCAGTGATCCCCCACAGGCACCTAATGAAAAACTGTTTTTT
TRBV4-3,TRBJ2-3,-,-,CASSQDPNSDTQYF,TGCGCCAGCAGCCAAGACCCCAACTCAGATACGCAGTATTTT
TRBV6-1,TRBJ2-1,-,-,CASSESGDEQFF,TGTGCCAGCAGTGAATCCGGAGATGAGCAGTTCTTC
TRBV13,TRBJ2-7,-,-,CASRLVEQYF,TGTGCCAGCAGACTGGTAGAGCAGTACTTC
TRBV7-2,TRBJ1-2,-,-,CASSFISGEGGYTF,TGTGCCAGCAGTTTTATTTCAGGGGAGGGTGGCTACACCTTC
TRBV18,TRBJ2-2,-,TRBD2,CASSPGRLAWNTGELFF,TGTGCCAGCTCACCAGGGCGACTAGCGTGGAACACCGGGGAGCTGTTTTTT
TRBV7-9,TRBJ2-4,-,-,CASSLFGRQNIQYF,TGTGCCAGCAGCTTATTCGGGAGACAAAACATTCAGTACTTC
TRBV19,TRBJ1-5,-,-,CASSTQGERGQPQHF,TGTGCCAGTAGTACACAGGGAGAGAGAGGACAGCCCCAGCATTTT
TRBV5-1,TRBJ2-3,-,TRBD1,CASSLGDRAGTDTQYF,TGCGCCAGCAGCTTAGGGGACAGGGCCGGCACAGATACGCAGTATTTT